This TCR beta chain was recorded in a study of T cell responses to AZD1222 COVID-19 vaccine. Study-wide results and limits: Most donors were white British and more were female, and clonal diversity was possibly underestimated.

Second-dose recipients at about 4 or about 12 weeks were treated as one pooled group. Germline loops: CDR1 MNHEY, CDR2 SMNVEV (reference sequence). This CDR3 spans 17 amino acids. The V end was cut by 2 bases, the J end by 0 bases, with 14 bases between. Assay used: immunoSEQ multiplex PCR; TCRdb lists only in-frame clones, some missing. The sample includes around 20,000 clones, about four fifths of them seen just once. For this clone: What it recognizes is unknown.

J is TRBJ1-5 and V is TRBV27; perhaps TRBD1 as D (5 bases). The sample in question was peripheral blood, obtained 28 days after the second AZD1222 dose. The TCR comes from an adult who received the AZD1222 COVID-19 vaccine. CDR3 region: CASSLRAGSNSNQPQHF. In DNA form, the CDR3 reads TGTGCCAGCAGTTTAAGGGCAGGGTCAAATAGCAATCAGCCCCAGCATTTT.